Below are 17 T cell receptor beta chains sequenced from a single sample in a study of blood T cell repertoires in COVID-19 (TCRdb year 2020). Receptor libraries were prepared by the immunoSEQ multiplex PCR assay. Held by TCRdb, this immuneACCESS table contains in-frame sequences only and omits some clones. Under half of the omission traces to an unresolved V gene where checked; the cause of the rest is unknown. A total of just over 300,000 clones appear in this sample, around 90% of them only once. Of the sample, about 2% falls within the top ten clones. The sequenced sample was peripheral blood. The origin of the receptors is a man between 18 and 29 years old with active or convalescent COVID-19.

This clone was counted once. The chain's CDR3 is CASSPERGSQNIQYF. The CDR3 DNA reads TGTGCCAGTAGCCCGGAGCGGGGGAGTCAAAACATTCAGTACTTC. This rearrangement joins TRBV19 to TRBJ2-4; 8 bases agree with TRBD2. Germline V gives CDR1 LNHDA, CDR2 SQIVND (reference sequence). Trimming at V came to 6 bases and at J to 5 bases, leaving 9 bases not matched to a gene. CDR3 size: 15 residues.

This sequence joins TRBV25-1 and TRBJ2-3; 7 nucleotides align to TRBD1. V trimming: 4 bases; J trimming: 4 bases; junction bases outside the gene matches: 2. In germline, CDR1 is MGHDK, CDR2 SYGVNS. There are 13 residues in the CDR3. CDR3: CASSVGTADTQYF. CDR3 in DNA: TGTGCCAGCAGTGTCGGGACAGCAGATACGCAGTATTTT.

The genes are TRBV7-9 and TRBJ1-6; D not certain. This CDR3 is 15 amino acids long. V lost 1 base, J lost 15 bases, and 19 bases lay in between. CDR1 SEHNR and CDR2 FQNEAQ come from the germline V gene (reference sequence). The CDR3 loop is CASSLGTEIPRVLHF. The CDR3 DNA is TGTGCCAGCAGCTTAGGTACCGAAATCCCTCGGGTCCTCCACTTT.

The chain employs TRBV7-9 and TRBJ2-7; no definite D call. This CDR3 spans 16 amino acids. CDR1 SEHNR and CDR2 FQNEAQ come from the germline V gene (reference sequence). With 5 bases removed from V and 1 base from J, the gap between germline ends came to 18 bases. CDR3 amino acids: CASSHSLNPASYEQYF. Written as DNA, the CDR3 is TGTGCCAGCAGCCACTCCTTAAATCCTGCATCCTACGAGCAGTACTTC.

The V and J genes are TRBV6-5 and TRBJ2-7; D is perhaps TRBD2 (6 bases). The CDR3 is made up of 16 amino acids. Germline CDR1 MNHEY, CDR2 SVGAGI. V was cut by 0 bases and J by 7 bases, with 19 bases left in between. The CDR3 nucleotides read TGTGCCAGCAGTTACTCGAGCGGCGGGGTCGGTCAGGAGCAGTACTTC. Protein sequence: CASSYSSGGVGQEQYF.

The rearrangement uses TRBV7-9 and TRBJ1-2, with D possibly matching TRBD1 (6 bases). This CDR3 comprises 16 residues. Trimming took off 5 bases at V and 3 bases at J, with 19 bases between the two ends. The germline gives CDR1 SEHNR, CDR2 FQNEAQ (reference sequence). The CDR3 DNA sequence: TGTGCCAGCAGCCCCCCCGACAGGACCTTCGACTATGGCTACACCTTC. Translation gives CASSPPDRTFDYGYTF.

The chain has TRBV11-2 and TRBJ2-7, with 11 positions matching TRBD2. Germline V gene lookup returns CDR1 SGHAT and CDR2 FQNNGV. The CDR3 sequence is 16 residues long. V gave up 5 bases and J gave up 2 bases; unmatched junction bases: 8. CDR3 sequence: CASSLGLAGSTYEQYF. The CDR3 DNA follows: TGTGCCAGCAGCCTTGGACTAGCGGGCTCAACCTACGAGCAGTACTTC.

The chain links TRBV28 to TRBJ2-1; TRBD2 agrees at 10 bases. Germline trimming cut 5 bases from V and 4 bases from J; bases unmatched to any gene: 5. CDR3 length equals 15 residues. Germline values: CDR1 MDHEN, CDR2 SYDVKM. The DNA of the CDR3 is TGTGCCAGCAGTCCGCGGACTAGCGGTTACAATGAGCAGTTCTTC. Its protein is CASSPRTSGYNEQFF.

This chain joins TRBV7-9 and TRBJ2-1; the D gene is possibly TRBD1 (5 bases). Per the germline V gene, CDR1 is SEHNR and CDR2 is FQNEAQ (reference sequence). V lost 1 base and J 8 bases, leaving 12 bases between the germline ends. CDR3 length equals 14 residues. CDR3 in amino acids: CASSLVNRIDEQFF. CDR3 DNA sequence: TGTGCCAGCAGCTTAGTGAACAGGATCGATGAGCAGTTCTTC. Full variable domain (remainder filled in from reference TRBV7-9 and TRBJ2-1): DTGVSQNPRHKITKRGQNVTFRCDPISEHNRLYWYRQTLGQGPEFLTYFQNEAQLEKSRLLSDRFSAERPKGSFSTLEIQRTEQGDSAMYLCASSLVNRIDEQFFGPGTRLTVL.

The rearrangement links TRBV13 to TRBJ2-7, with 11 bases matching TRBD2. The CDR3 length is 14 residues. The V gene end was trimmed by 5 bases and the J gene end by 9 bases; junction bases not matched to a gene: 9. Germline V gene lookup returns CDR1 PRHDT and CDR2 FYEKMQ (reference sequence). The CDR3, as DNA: TGTGCCAGCAGCCCTCCACTAGCGGGGGAAGGGCAGTACTTC. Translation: CASSPPLAGEGQYF.

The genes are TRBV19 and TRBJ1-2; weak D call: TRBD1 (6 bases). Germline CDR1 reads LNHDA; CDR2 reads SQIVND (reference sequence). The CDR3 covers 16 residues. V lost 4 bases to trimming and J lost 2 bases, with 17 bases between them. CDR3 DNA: TGTGCCAGTAGTAGGGAAAGCGGGACACCGAACTATGGCTACACCTTC. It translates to CASSRESGTPNYGYTF.

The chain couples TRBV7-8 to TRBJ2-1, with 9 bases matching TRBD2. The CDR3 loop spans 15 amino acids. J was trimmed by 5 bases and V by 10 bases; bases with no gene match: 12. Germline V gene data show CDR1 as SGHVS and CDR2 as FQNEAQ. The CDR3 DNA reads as TGTGCCACACAACCCGGGACTAGCCCCAACAATGAGCAGTTCTTC. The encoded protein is CATQPGTSPNNEQFF.

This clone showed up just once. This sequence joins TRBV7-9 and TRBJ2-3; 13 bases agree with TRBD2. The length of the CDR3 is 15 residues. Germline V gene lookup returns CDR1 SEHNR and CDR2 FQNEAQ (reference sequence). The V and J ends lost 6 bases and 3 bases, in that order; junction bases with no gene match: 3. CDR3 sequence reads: CASRGLAGSTDTQYF. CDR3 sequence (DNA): TGTGCCAGCAGGGGACTAGCGGGGTCGACAGATACGCAGTATTTT.

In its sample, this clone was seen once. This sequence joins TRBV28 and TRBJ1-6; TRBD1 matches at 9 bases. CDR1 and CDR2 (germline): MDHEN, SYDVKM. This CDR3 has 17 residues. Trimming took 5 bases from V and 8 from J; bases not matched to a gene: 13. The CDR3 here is CASSIPQGALFDSPLHF. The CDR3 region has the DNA TGTGCCAGCAGTATCCCACAGGGGGCCCTATTTGATTCACCCCTCCACTTT. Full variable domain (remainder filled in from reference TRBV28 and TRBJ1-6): DVKVTQSSRYLVKRTGEKVFLECVQDMDHENMFWYRQDPGLGLRLIYFSYDVKMKEKGDIPEGYSVSREKKERFSLILESASTNQTSMYLCASSIPQGALFDSPLHFGNGTRLTVT.

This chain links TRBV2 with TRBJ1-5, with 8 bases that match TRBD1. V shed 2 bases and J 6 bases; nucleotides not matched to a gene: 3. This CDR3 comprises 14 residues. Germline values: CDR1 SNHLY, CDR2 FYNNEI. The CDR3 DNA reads TGTGCCAGCAGTGAACAGGGGGCCCGTCAGCCCCAGCATTTT. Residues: CASSEQGARQPQHF.

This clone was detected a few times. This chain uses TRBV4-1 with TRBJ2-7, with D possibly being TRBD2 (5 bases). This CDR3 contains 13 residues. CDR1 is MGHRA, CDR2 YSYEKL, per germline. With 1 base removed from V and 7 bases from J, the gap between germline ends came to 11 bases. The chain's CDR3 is CASSQGSEREQYF. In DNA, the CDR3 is TGCGCCAGCAGCCAAGGATCTGAGCGGGAGCAGTACTTC.

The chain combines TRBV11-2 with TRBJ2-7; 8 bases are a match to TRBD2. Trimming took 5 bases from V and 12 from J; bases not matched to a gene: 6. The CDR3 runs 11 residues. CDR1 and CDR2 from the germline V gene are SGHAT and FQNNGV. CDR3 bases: TGTGCCAGCAGCCCCGGGGGGGGCAGGTACTTC. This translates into CASSPGGGRYF. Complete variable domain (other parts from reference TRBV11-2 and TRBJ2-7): EAGVAQSPRYKIIEKRQSVAFWCNPISGHATLYWYQQILGQGPKLLIQFQNNGVVDDSQLPKDRFSAERLKGVDSTLKIQPAKLEDSAVYLCASSPGGGRYFGPGTRLTVT.